This is a list of T cell receptor beta chains from one sample in a study of cytomegalovirus exposure and HLA in healthy donors. The method was immunoSEQ multiplex PCR; TCRdb's version includes in-frame clones alone and lacks a portion of them. The sample yields 150,000 to 250,000 clones, more than 65% seen once. The sequencing input was PBMCs. These receptors were obtained from a girl under 18 in good health and CMV-seropositive. Each CDR3 is given with its conserved first and last residue. Fields, in order: D gene, V gene, clone size, J gene, CDR3 protein, CDR3 DNA. The D gene is left open where the match is weak. Clone size appears in some rows only: once, few, many, or a class for an expanded clone.

TRBD2	TRBV5-4	NA	TRBJ2-3	CASSLTKLAGGPTDTQYF	TGTGCCAGCAGCTTGACGAAACTAGCGGGGGGGCCTACAGATACGCAGTATTTT
NA	TRBV11-2	few	TRBJ1-2	CASSLARVGYTF	TGTGCCAGCAGCTTAGCCAGGGTCGGCTACACCTTC
NA	TRBV6-6	NA	TRBJ2-6	CASSYSMSSGANVLTF	TGTGCCAGCAGTTACTCGATGAGCTCTGGGGCCAACGTCCTGACTTTC
TRBD2	TRBV18	few	TRBJ2-3	CASSLGGDTDTQYF	TGTGCCAGCTCCCTCGGGGGGGATACAGATACGCAGTATTTT
TRBD2	TRBV4-1	NA	TRBJ2-4	CASSQVVAGVAKNIQYF	TGCGCCAGCAGCCAGGTAGTAGCGGGGGTGGCCAAAAACATTCAGTACTTC
NA	TRBV30	NA	TRBJ2-7	CAWSVSHSYEQYF	TGTGCCTGGAGTGTGAGCCACTCCTACGAGCAGTACTTC
NA	TRBV6-5	NA	TRBJ1-1	CASRMDSLGNTEAFF	TGTGCCAGCAGGATGGACAGCCTGGGGAACACTGAAGCTTTCTTT
NA	TRBV6-7	NA	TRBJ1-5	CASSPPPGIGQPQHF	TGTGCCAGCAGTCCCCCCCCAGGGATCGGGCAGCCCCAGCATTTT
NA	TRBV20-1	NA	TRBJ2-1	CSARSYNEQFF	TGCAGTGCTAGGAGCTACAATGAGCAGTTCTTC
TRBD2	TRBV27	NA	TRBJ2-1	CASSLGRGGYNEQFF	TGTGCCAGCAGCCTAGGTCGCGGGGGGTACAATGAGCAGTTCTTC
NA	TRBV21-1	NA	TRBJ2-7	CASSKATGVPYEQYF	TGTGCCAGCAGCAAAGCAACAGGGGTCCCCTACGAGCAGTACTTC